The 31 T cell receptor beta chains below come from one sample, sequenced in a study of blood T cell repertoires in COVID-19. Sequencing used immunoSEQ multiplex PCR; TCRdb keeps in-frame clones, though not all of them. Among a few hundred thousand clones listed, 88% were seen once. The sequenced sample was peripheral blood. These receptors all stem from a woman between 25 and 40 years old with COVID-19, enrolled during active disease.

V gene TRBV28 combines with J gene TRBJ1-4; 8 positions match TRBD1. Germline CDR1 and CDR2: MDHEN and SYDVKM. V was pared by 4 bases and J by 7 bases, with 5 bases of the junction left unmatched. The CDR3 contains 14 residues. The CDR3 DNA reads as TGTGCCAGCAGTTCGCAGGGGGCGTTTGAAAAACTGTTTTTT. Its translation: CASSSQGAFEKLFF.

The table lists this clone with a few counts. This sequence joins TRBV7-9 and TRBJ2-1; a weak D match, TRBD2 (5 bases). The V and J ends lost 3 bases and 2 bases respectively, with 8 bases between them. Germline CDR1 SEHNR, CDR2 FQNEAQ (reference sequence). The CDR3 spans 14 residues. CDR3 in amino acids: CASSLRDPYNEQFF. CDR3 DNA: TGTGCCAGCAGCTTGAGGGATCCCTACAATGAGCAGTTCTTC.

The V and J genes are TRBV27 and TRBJ2-5; 8 bases agree with TRBD2. J lost 0 bases, V lost 8 bases, and 11 bases had no gene match. CDR1 is MNHEY, CDR2 SMNVEV, per germline (reference sequence). The CDR3 is 16 amino acids. The DNA for the CDR3 is TGTGCCAGCCGTGGCGCGGGGGGAGCGTACCAAGAGACCCAGTACTTC. It translates to CASRGAGGAYQETQYF.

The V gene is TRBV5-1, the J gene TRBJ1-2; no firm D call. V was cut by 0 bases and J by 3 bases, with 12 bases left in between. Germline CDR1 SGHRS, CDR2 YFSETQ. This CDR3 has 15 amino acids. In DNA, the CDR3 is TGCGCCAGCAGCTTGGACTCCCGCCCGTACTATGGCTACACCTTC. Translation: CASSLDSRPYYGYTF.

The table lists this clone with a few counts. V gene TRBV28 combines with J gene TRBJ1-5; 7 bases line up with TRBD1. The CDR3 has 17 residues. V was pared by 2 bases and J by 5 bases, with 12 bases of the junction left unmatched. In germline, CDR1 is MDHEN, CDR2 SYDVKM. The CDR3 loop is CASSLIGVRGFDQPQHF. The CDR3 DNA reads TGTGCCAGCAGTTTAATTGGGGTCAGGGGGTTCGATCAGCCCCAGCATTTT.

The V gene is TRBV6-5, the J gene TRBJ2-3; TRBD2 is a possible D gene (6 bases). CDR1 and CDR2 (germline): MNHEY, SVGAGI. V dropped 4 bases and J dropped 0 bases, with 14 bases sitting between them. The CDR3 spans 16 residues. The CDR3 loop is CASSSSGRGSTDTQYF. CDR3 DNA sequence: TGTGCCAGCAGTTCCTCTGGACGGGGGAGCACAGATACGCAGTATTTT.

The V and J genes are TRBV6-5 and TRBJ1-3; weak D call: TRBD1 (6 bases). The germline CDR1 and CDR2 sequences are MNHEY and SVGAGI. The CDR3 runs 15 residues. V was clipped by 6 bases and J by 2 bases, with 14 bases between them. DNA for the CDR3: TGTGCCAGCAGCTTATTTTCAGGGGCTGGAAACACCATATATTTT. It encodes CASSLFSGAGNTIYF.

The chain recombines TRBV6-1 with TRBJ1-5; D is unclear. The CDR3 extends over 15 amino acids. Germline V gene sequence: CDR1 MNHNS, CDR2 SASEGT. The germline V and J ends were trimmed by 10 bases and 3 bases, with 19 bases remaining between them. CDR3 nucleotide sequence: TGTGCCACCCAAAGGCGAGGGAGAAACAATCAGCCCCAGCATTTT. This codes for CATQRRGRNNQPQHF.

V usage is TRBV4-2 and J usage is TRBJ2-5; 11 bases agree with TRBD2. This CDR3 spans 17 amino acids. With V trimmed by 2 bases and J by 2 bases, 7 bases remained unmatched. Per germline, CDR1 LGHNA and CDR2 YNFKEQ. The CDR3 is CASSQSFLAGGQETQYF. As DNA, the CDR3 is TGTGCCAGCAGCCAAAGTTTTCTAGCGGGGGGTCAAGAGACCCAGTACTTC.

CDR3 nucleotide sequence: TGTGCCAGCAGCTATACAGGGACCACTGAAGCTTTCTTT. This encodes CASSYTGTTEAFF. The chain uses TRBV11-2 and TRBJ1-1; tentative D call: TRBD1 (6 bases). Per germline, CDR1 SGHAT and CDR2 FQNNGV. CDR3 length: 13 residues. Trimming left V 4 bases short and J 4 bases short, with 10 bases between.

The chain links TRBV10-2 to TRBJ2-7; 7 bases fit TRBD1. The CDR3 length is 13 residues. Unmatched junction bases numbered 6, after V lost 6 bases and J lost 4 bases. Looked up from germline, CDR1 is WSHSY and CDR2 is SAAADI. The CDR3 region is CASRATGQYEQYV. CDR3 bases: TGCGCCAGCAGGGCGACAGGGCAATACGAGCAGTACGTC.

This clone was detected only once. CDR3 region: CASSVATGGWETQYF. CDR3 coding DNA: TGTGCCAGCAGCGTAGCTACGGGGGGGTGGGAGACCCAGTACTTC. The rearrangement links TRBV9 to TRBJ2-5, with 8 bases matching TRBD2. The CDR3 covers 15 residues. The ends lost 0 bases at V and 5 bases at J; junction bases unmatched: 6. Germline values: CDR1 SGDLS, CDR2 YYNGEE.

This chain joins TRBV19 and TRBJ2-5; TRBD2 might be the D (5 bases). The CDR3 consists of 13 residues. Germline V gene sequence: CDR1 LNHDA, CDR2 SQIVND (reference sequence). Trimming stripped 8 bases from V and 10 bases from J, with 20 bases between. CDR3 sequence: CASSKGDSRVQYF. DNA for the CDR3: TGTGCCAGTTCAAAGGGAGACTCGCGGGTCCAGTACTTC.

This clone was recorded a few times. The chain employs TRBV2 and TRBJ2-1; 7 bases are shared with TRBD1. Trimming took 3 bases from V and 1 from J; bases not matched to a gene: 3. CDR1 is SNHLY and CDR2 is FYNNEI in the germline V gene. CDR3 length: 15 amino acids. CDR3 nucleotides: TGTGCCAGCAGTGAGAACAGGGGTTCCTACAATGAGCAGTTCTTC. It is translated as CASSENRGSYNEQFF.

The CDR3 sequence is CASSMRTGSGYEQYF. In nucleotides, the CDR3 is TGTGCCAGTAGTATGAGGACAGGGTCGGGCTACGAGCAGTACTTC. The V gene is TRBV19, the J gene TRBJ2-7, with 8 bases fitting TRBD1. Trimming at V came to 3 bases and at J to 3 bases, leaving 7 bases not matched to a gene. The CDR3 has 15 residues. CDR1 is LNHDA, CDR2 SQIVND, per germline (reference sequence).

This clone was counted a single time. This rearrangement joins TRBV4-3 to TRBJ2-2; TRBD2 matches at 10 bases. V shed 4 bases and J 8 bases; nucleotides not matched to a gene: 10. Germline loops: CDR1 LGHNA, CDR2 YSLEER. This CDR3 is built from 16 residues. The CDR3 region has the DNA TGCGCCAGCAGCCCCGGGACTAGCGCCGAGTTTGGGGAGCTGTTTTTT. Amino acids: CASSPGTSAEFGELFF.

The chain links TRBV4-3 to TRBJ2-2, with 11 nucleotides matching TRBD2. This CDR3 is 15 amino acids long. Germline lookup yields CDR1 LGHNA and CDR2 YSLEER. J was trimmed by 6 bases and V by 3 bases; bases with no gene match: 3. The CDR3, as DNA: TGCGCCAGCAGCCAGGAACTAGCGGGAGCCGGGGAGCTGTTTTTT. It specifies CASSQELAGAGELFF.

This clone showed up just once. This chain uses TRBV29-1 with TRBJ2-7; tentative D call: TRBD2 (5 bases). Trimming removed 3 bases at V and 2 bases at J, with 17 bases between. The V gene's germline CDR1 is SQVTM and CDR2 ANQGSEA. This CDR3 comprises 15 residues. The CDR3 DNA reads as TGCAGCGTTGAGTCTATGGGAGCATCGGCCTACGAGCAGTACGTC. Amino acid sequence: CSVESMGASAYEQYV.

The rearrangement joins TRBV18 to TRBJ2-7, with 8 bases fitting TRBD1. Germline CDR1 and CDR2: KGHSH and LQKENI. The V segment lost 4 bases and the J segment 3 bases; nucleotides outside the gene matches: 2. This CDR3 is 13 amino acids long. The CDR3 loop is CASSLGQGYEQYF. In nucleotides, the CDR3 is TGTGCCAGCTCACTCGGACAGGGCTACGAGCAGTACTTC.

This clone occurred once. The V and J genes are TRBV11-2 and TRBJ2-3; no clear D gene. CDR1 SGHAT and CDR2 FQNNGV come from the germline V gene. The CDR3 runs 12 residues. V gave up 2 bases and J gave up 6 bases, with 6 bases separating them. CDR3 sequence (DNA): TGTGCCAGCAGCTTACGGTTGGATACGCAGTATTTT. Encoded protein: CASSLRLDTQYF.

This chain uses TRBV6-2 or TRBV6-3 with TRBJ2-3, with TRBD1 matching over 7 bases. V shed 2 bases, J shed 4 bases, and the junction held 6 bases outside the gene matches. The CDR3 covers 15 residues. Germline lookup yields CDR1 MNHEY and CDR2 SVGEGT. CDR3 protein: CASSYGLGQSDTQYF. The CDR3 DNA sequence: TGTGCCAGCAGTTACGGCCTGGGACAGTCAGATACGCAGTATTTT.

V and J are TRBV9 and TRBJ1-4; D might be TRBD1 (5 bases). In germline, CDR1 is SGDLS, CDR2 YYNGEE. The CDR3 runs 15 residues. V gave up 0 bases and J gave up 3 bases, with 9 bases separating them. CDR3 in DNA: TGTGCCAGCAGCGTAGGAGCAGGGCCTAATGAAAAACTGTTTTTT. Translated, it gives CASSVGAGPNEKLFF.

Written as DNA, the CDR3 is TGTGCCAGCAGCGTAAGGACAGGGCACGAGCAGTACGTC. This translates into CASSVRTGHEQYV. The chain uses TRBV5-6 and TRBJ2-7, with 8 nucleotides matching TRBD1. The CDR3 consists of 13 residues. The V gene's germline CDR1 is SGHDT and CDR2 YYEEEE. The ends lost 4 bases at V and 5 bases at J; junction bases unmatched: 5.

The chain has TRBV7-9 and TRBJ1-5; D is unclear. CDR1 is SEHNR and CDR2 is FQNEAQ in the germline V gene (reference sequence). The V gene lost 8 bases and the J gene lost 2 bases, with 7 bases spanning the gap. The CDR3 sequence is 12 residues long. This chain's CDR3 is CASSMGNQPQHF. The CDR3 bases are TGTGCCAGCTCTATGGGCAATCAGCCCCAGCATTTT.

The chain combines TRBV6-2 or TRBV6-3 with TRBJ1-6; 8 bases fit TRBD1. CDR1 and CDR2 from the germline V gene are MNHEY and SVGEGT. After removal of 3 bases from V and 2 bases from J, the junction contained 6 bases not matched to a gene. The CDR3 is 17 residues long. The CDR3 protein is CASSYLQGATYNSPLHF. DNA of the CDR3: TGTGCCAGCAGTTATCTTCAGGGGGCCACCTATAATTCACCCCTCCACTTT.

V usage is TRBV6-2 or TRBV6-3 and J usage is TRBJ1-2; 9 bases fit TRBD1. This CDR3 has 16 amino acids. CDR1 is MNHEY and CDR2 is SVGEGT in the germline V gene. Trimming removed 2 bases from V and 3 bases from J; junction bases left unmatched: 7. The CDR3 spells CASSYPDRGLDYGYTF. The DNA of the CDR3 is TGTGCCAGCAGTTACCCGGACAGGGGATTGGACTATGGCTACACCTTC.

This clone has a single count. The genes are TRBV9 and TRBJ2-3; 10 nucleotides line up with TRBD2. After removal of 0 bases from V and 6 bases from J, the junction contained 1 base not matched to a gene. The CDR3 contains 14 residues. Germline-derived CDR1 and CDR2 are SGDLS and YYNGEE. The CDR3 here is CASSVVAGGDTQYF. The CDR3 nucleotides read TGTGCCAGCAGCGTAGTAGCGGGGGGTGATACGCAGTATTTT.

The CDR3 sequence: CASSNTGQGGTEAFF. Written as DNA, the CDR3 is TGTGCCAGCAGCAACACCGGACAGGGCGGCACTGAAGCTTTCTTT. The rearrangement joins TRBV6-6 to TRBJ1-1; 8 bases agree with TRBD1. J gave up 4 bases and V 6 bases, and 10 bases lay outside the gene matches. CDR3 length: 15 amino acids. Germline values: CDR1 MNHNY, CDR2 SVGAGI (reference sequence).

The chain is built from TRBV11-2 and TRBJ2-2, with TRBD1 as a possible D gene (6 bases). The CDR3 is 17 residues long. The germline V gene encodes CDR1 SGHAT and CDR2 FQNNGV. The V end lost 0 bases, the J end lost 4 bases, and 15 bases lay between the germline ends. The CDR3 protein is CASSLDRVGGSTGELFF. DNA of the CDR3: TGTGCCAGCAGCTTAGATCGGGTAGGGGGAAGCACCGGGGAGCTGTTTTTT.

This sequence joins TRBV29-1 and TRBJ2-5; D not resolved. CDR3 size: 11 residues. V gave up 3 bases and J gave up 7 bases, with 9 bases separating them. Germline V gene lookup returns CDR1 SQVTM and CDR2 ANQGSEA. CDR3 nucleotides: TGCAGCGTTGACTCCGTTCGGACCCAGTACTTC. It translates to CSVDSVRTQYF.

The V and J genes are TRBV30 and TRBJ1-2, with TRBD1 identical over 9 bases. The V segment lost 1 base and the J segment 4 bases; nucleotides outside the gene matches: 7. CDR1 is GTSNPN, CDR2 SVGIG, per germline (reference sequence). This CDR3 is built from 15 residues. CDR3 protein: CAWSATGGAIYGYTF. The CDR3 DNA sequence: TGTGCCTGGAGTGCCACAGGGGGCGCAATCTATGGCTACACCTTC.